This T cell receptor (beta chain) comes out of a study of T-cell reconstitution after alpha-beta-depleted transplantation in children. Study-wide results and limits: High day-60 TCRbeta diversity in some patients came from surviving recipient T cells and thymic progenitors. A year post-transplant, T-cell counts and diversity derived mostly from newly produced T cells. Reported findings indicate that, about two months after transplant, alpha-beta T cells came from several hundred expanded clones, which were derived from non-depleted graft cells.

Molecular barcoding with unique molecular identifiers was used for the TCRbeta library. TCRdb reprocessed the PCR reads with MiXCR, giving one entry per CDR3 protein. There are about 580,000 distinct CDR3 sequences in the sample; 25% to 30% occur only once, and around a third lies in the top ten. This clonotype came up a few times. Antigen specificity is unknown. Specimen: PBMCs, collected before TCRalphabeta/CD19-depleted stem cell transplant. This receptor was obtained from a boy under two years old with Wiskott-Aldrich syndrome, due to receive a stem cell transplant.

CDR3 protein: CASSYLRVGEQYF. Written as DNA, the CDR3 is TGTGCCAGCAGTTACCTACGCGTAGGCGAGCAGTACTTC. The V call is TRBV6-6, the J call TRBJ2-7; D is unresolved. The CDR3 spans 13 residues. CDR1 and CDR2 (germline): MNHNY, SVGAGI (reference sequence). V was cut by 2 bases and J by 6 bases, with 11 bases left in between.